This T cell receptor beta chain originates from a study of blood T cell repertoires in COVID-19. Study-level background: Acute and convalescent COVID-19 samples came from the United States, Italy and Spain. T cells, B-cell-depleted T cells, or PBMCs provided the cDNA or gDNA that served as material.

Authors' processing steps: It was from reference gene primer amplification that nucleated cell counts were estimated. The repertoire was sequenced with immunoSEQ multiplex PCR; TCRdb's copy has only in-frame clones and lacks some. V, J and clone size reflect that table, while D and trimming were determined from the DNA. This table has around 160,000 clones, roughly 79% appearing once. Sequencing input: peripheral blood. The sequence was collected from a human donor with acute or convalescent COVID-19. The donor label of this sample is uncertain.

In nucleotides, the CDR3 is TGTGCTAGTGCCAACGGACAGGGGCTTTACAATGAGCAGTTCTTC. This gives the protein CASANGQGLYNEQFF. This chain connects TRBV12-5 to TRBJ2-1, with TRBD1 matching over 9 bases. Unmatched junction bases numbered 8, after V lost 7 bases and J lost 4 bases. This CDR3 is built from 15 residues. Looked up from germline, CDR1 is LGHNT and CDR2 is FRNRAP.